This paragraph reports one T cell receptor beta chain. Its antigen remains unidentified. Time point given: newly diagnosed GD, antithyroid drugs for less than 3 months. Construction of the TCR library relied on RNA isolated from PBMCs. This entry belongs to a study of regulatory T cells in long-lasting Graves disease. Broader study findings: Under persistent disease, TRBV28, TRBJ1-2 and TRBJ2-5 were used preferentially.

Construction of TCR beta libraries relied on iRepertoire HTBI primers and on Arm-PCR targeting CDR3 regions. TCRdb itself ran the multiplex PCR reads through MiXCR, one entry per CDR3 protein. The sample includes about 620,000 distinct CDR3 sequences, approximately 15% seen only once; the top ten take about 20%. The germline V gene has CDR1 MNHEY and CDR2 SMNVEV (reference sequence). With 5 bases clipped from V and 5 bases from J, the junction kept 6 bases outside the gene matches. The CDR3 runs to 15 residues. The same data also went into a second study, on T cells in Graves' hyperthyroidism and ophthalmopathy. That source notes: HTBI primers drove first-round RT-PCR of the TCR CDR3. From stable hyperthyroidism, ophthalmopathy was set apart by a 13 V-J model.

The sample consisted of peripheral blood mononuclear cells (PBMCs), taken at new diagnosis, from a patient treated with antithyroid drugs. The receptor was derived from a woman in her 30s with Graves disease. This chain connects TRBV27 to TRBJ1-6, with 7 bases matching TRBD1. CDR3 in amino acids: CASSPWDRHNSPLHF. The CDR3 DNA reads as TGTGCCAGCAGTCCCTGGGACAGACATAATTCACCCCTCCACTTT.